This T cell receptor (beta chain) came from a study of blood T cell repertoires in COVID-19. Study in general: Italy, Spain and the United States were the sources of the convalescent and acute COVID-19 samples. PBMCs, B-cell-depleted T cells, or T cells were the source of the cDNA or gDNA that made up the material.

Methods used by the authors: Reference gene primers were amplified, and this amplification served to estimate nucleated cell counts. Clones were sequenced by immunoSEQ multiplex PCR, and TCRdb holds only the in-frame ones, with some missing. Clone size and V and J calls were adopted from that table, with D and trimming inferred from the DNA. Seen here are 70,000 to 95,000 clones, 84% observed once, and the top ten hold around 13%. With V trimmed by 5 bases and J by 6 bases, 3 bases remained unmatched. This CDR3 region has 12 residues. Germline loops: CDR1 LNHDA, CDR2 SQIVND (reference sequence). Sequencing was carried out using peripheral blood. The chain uses TRBV19 and TRBJ1-2, with 7 bases aligning to TRBD1. This TCR derives from a human donor in a cohort sampled during active COVID-19. CDR3 sequence: CASSPGTDGYTF. CDR3 sequence (DNA): TGTGCCAGTAGTCCTGGGACAGATGGCTACACCTTC.